Shown below are 22 T cell receptor beta chains from a single sample sequenced in a study of blood T cell repertoires in COVID-19. TCRdb keeps only in-frame clones here, not all; method: immunoSEQ multiplex PCR. The data hold 110,000 to 150,000 clones, with around 89% observed a single time. Sequencing was done on a sample of peripheral blood. The receptors shown here come from a man aged 55 to 70 with active or convalescent COVID-19.

The genes are TRBV7-2 and TRBJ2-3, with TRBD2 as a possible D gene (5 bases). The germline CDR1 and CDR2 sequences are SGHTA and FQGNSA. Trimming shortened V by 5 bases and J by 3 bases, and 9 bases separated the two germline ends. This CDR3 has 13 amino acids. CDR3 protein: CASSMRATDTQYF. CDR3 DNA sequence: TGTGCCAGCAGCATGAGGGCAACAGATACGCAGTATTTT.

This rearrangement joins TRBV9 to TRBJ2-7; 7 nucleotides match TRBD1. Germline-derived CDR1 and CDR2 are SGDLS and YYNGEE. With 0 bases clipped from V and 0 bases from J, the junction kept 6 bases outside the gene matches. This CDR3 is built from 16 residues. In DNA form, the CDR3 reads TGTGCCAGCAGCGTAGGGGCGGACAGGACCTCCTACGAGCAGTACTTC. It translates to CASSVGADRTSYEQYF.

The chain links TRBV9 to TRBJ2-3, with D possibly matching TRBD2 (5 bases). Germline CDR1 SGDLS, CDR2 YYNGEE. CDR3 size: 15 residues. With 0 bases removed from V and 0 bases from J, the gap between germline ends came to 8 bases. The chain's CDR3 is CASSVGGISTDTQYF. The CDR3 DNA reads TGTGCCAGCAGCGTAGGAGGGATTAGCACAGATACGCAGTATTTT.

The J gene is TRBJ2-3, the V gene TRBV4-1, with 10 nucleotides matching TRBD2. Germline CDR1 reads MGHRA; CDR2 reads YSYEKL. J lost 5 bases, V lost 0 bases, and 11 bases had no gene match. This CDR3 is built from 18 residues. Here the CDR3 DNA reads TGCGCCAGCAGCCAAGAGGCGATCTTAGCGGGAGGAGAAGATACGCAGTATTTT. This codes for CASSQEAILAGGEDTQYF.

The chain is built from TRBV2 and TRBJ2-2; 7 bases are shared with TRBD1. In germline, CDR1 is SNHLY, CDR2 FYNNEI. The J segment lost 6 bases and the V segment lost 3 bases, leaving 10 bases of the junction unmatched. The CDR3 sequence is 16 residues long. The CDR3 nucleotides read TGTGCCAGCAGTGAGAGGGGGCCAGGGGGTGCCGGGGAGCTGTTTTTT. It is translated as CASSERGPGGAGELFF.

This sequence joins TRBV4-2 and TRBJ1-1; D is perhaps TRBD1 (5 bases). The CDR3 contains 19 residues. Germline V lookup: CDR1 LGHNA, CDR2 YNFKEQ. Trimming pared 0 bases from V and 0 bases from J, leaving 20 bases between. CDR3 amino acids: CASSQDSSGRAPMNTEAFF. CDR3 DNA sequence: TGTGCCAGCAGCCAAGATTCCTCGGGCAGGGCTCCGATGAACACTGAAGCTTTCTTT.

V usage is TRBV5-4 and J usage is TRBJ1-6, with 8 nucleotides matching TRBD1. The germline V gene has CDR1 SGHNT and CDR2 YYREEE (reference sequence). The V and J ends lost 2 bases and 6 bases, in that order; junction bases with no gene match: 7. The CDR3 contains 16 residues. CDR3 nucleotide sequence: TGTGCCAGCAGCTTACAGGGGGGTCACCTTAATTCACCCCTCCACTTT. It yields the protein CASSLQGGHLNSPLHF. The full variable domain, with the rest looked up from reference TRBV5-4 and TRBJ1-6, is ETGVTQSPTHLIKTRGQQVTLRCSSQSGHNTVSWYQQALGQGPQFIFQYYREEENGRGNFPPRFSGLQFPNYSSELNVNALELDDSALYLCASSLQGGHLNSPLHFGNGTRLTVT.

The gene calls are TRBV2 and TRBJ1-5; D not resolved. V was clipped by 3 bases and J by 2 bases, with 8 bases between them. The CDR3 loop spans 14 amino acids. Germline CDR1 SNHLY, CDR2 FYNNEI. CDR3 DNA sequence: TGTGCCAGCAGTGAGGGCCAGGGCAATCAGCCCCAGCATTTT. Protein: CASSEGQGNQPQHF. The entire variable domain, with the rest obtained from reference TRBV2 and TRBJ1-5, is as follows: EPEVTQTPSHQVTQMGQEVILRCVPISNHLYFYWYRQILGQKVEFLVSFYNNEISEKSEIFDDQFSVERPDGSNFTLKIRSTKLEDSAMYFCASSEGQGNQPQHFGDGTRLSIL.

This clone was observed once. V usage is TRBV11-2 and J usage is TRBJ2-3, with 13 bases fitting TRBD2. The CDR3 is 15 amino acids. With V trimmed by 7 bases and J by 5 bases, 6 bases remained unmatched. CDR1 and CDR2 (germline): SGHAT, FQNNGV. The CDR3 loop reads CASKGLAGRGDTQYF. CDR3 DNA: TGTGCCAGCAAGGGACTAGCGGGACGGGGAGATACGCAGTATTTT.

The genes are TRBV11-2 and TRBJ2-3, with 7 bases fitting TRBD2. The CDR3 covers 17 residues. The V gene end was trimmed by 3 bases and the J gene end by 1 base; junction bases not matched to a gene: 10. CDR1 and CDR2 from the germline V gene are SGHAT and FQNNGV. The CDR3 spells CASSFFWASGGTDTQYF. In DNA form, the CDR3 reads TGTGCCAGCAGCTTTTTCTGGGCTAGCGGAGGCACAGATACGCAGTATTTT.

V gene TRBV4-2 combines with J gene TRBJ2-5; weak D call: TRBD2 (6 bases). Germline-derived CDR1 and CDR2 are LGHNA and YNFKEQ. This CDR3 has 17 amino acids. The ends were cut back, 0 bases at V and 4 bases at J, with 18 bases in the middle. CDR3 sequence reads: CASSQDIGLRGRETQYF. The CDR3 bases are TGTGCCAGCAGCCAAGATATAGGCCTGCGGGGCAGAGAGACCCAGTACTTC.

V gene TRBV11-2 combines with J gene TRBJ2-5, with D possibly being TRBD2 (5 bases). The CDR3 has 14 amino acids. Deletions cut 1 base from V and 5 bases from J, with 11 bases between. Germline V CDR1 and CDR2: SGHAT, FQNNGV. CDR3 loop: CASSLGARGETQYF. In DNA, the CDR3 is TGTGCCAGCAGCTTAGGAGCGCGAGGGGAGACCCAGTACTTC.

The V gene is TRBV9, the J gene TRBJ2-5; maybe TRBD1 (6 bases). V shed 0 bases and J shed 5 bases, with 11 bases lying between them. The CDR3 is 14 residues long. Germline V gene data show CDR1 as SGDLS and CDR2 as YYNGEE. Written as DNA, the CDR3 is TGTGCCAGCAGCGTAGCTGGGGGCGAGGAGACCCAGTACTTC. This translates into CASSVAGGEETQYF. The full variable domain, its missing parts supplied by reference TRBV9 and TRBJ2-5, is DSGVTQTPKHLITATGQRVTLRCSPRSGDLSVYWYQQSLDQGLQFLIQYYNGEERAKGNILERFSAQQFPDLHSELNLSSLELGDSALYFCASSVAGGEETQYFGPGTRLLVL.

V usage is TRBV19 and J usage is TRBJ1-5, with D perhaps TRBD1 (5 bases). CDR1 and CDR2 (germline): LNHDA, SQIVND (reference sequence). The CDR3 runs 16 residues. With 5 bases removed from V and 1 base from J, the gap between germline ends came to 15 bases. CDR3 DNA: TGTGCCAGTAGTTTATCCGGGGGAGGGAGCAATCAGCCCCAGCATTTT. Its protein product is CASSLSGGGSNQPQHF.

The chain combines TRBV24-1 with TRBJ2-7; tentative D call: TRBD2 (5 bases). CDR1 is KGHDR, CDR2 SFDVKD, per germline. The CDR3 contains 15 residues. V shed 4 bases and J shed 2 bases, with 14 bases lying between them. DNA of the CDR3: TGTGCCACCAGTGACCCCTCGGTAGCGCCCTACGAGCAGTACTTC. It specifies CATSDPSVAPYEQYF.

The chain combines TRBV6-4 with TRBJ1-1; 9 nucleotides match TRBD1. This CDR3 is built from 14 residues. Per the germline V gene, CDR1 is MRHNA and CDR2 is SNTAGT. Trimming cost V 6 bases and J 7 bases; bases outside gene matches: 9. CDR3 in DNA: TGTGCCAGCAGCGAACAGGGGGCTGGGGGTGAAGCTTTCTTT. As protein: CASSEQGAGGEAFF.

This CDR3 is CASSGLAGGSEQYF. The CDR3 DNA reads as TGTGCCAGCAGTGGGCTAGCGGGAGGCAGCGAGCAGTACTTC. The gene calls are TRBV2 and TRBJ2-7; 11 bases align to TRBD2. In germline, CDR1 is SNHLY, CDR2 FYNNEI. This CDR3 spans 14 amino acids. V gave up 4 bases and J gave up 6 bases; unmatched junction bases: 5.

This chain connects TRBV5-5 to TRBJ2-7, with D perhaps TRBD1 (6 bases). The CDR3 spans 15 residues. CDR1 is SGHKS and CDR2 is YYEKEE in the germline V gene (reference sequence). The V end lost 4 bases, the J end lost 2 bases, and 16 bases lay between the germline ends. The CDR3 coding sequence is TGTGCCAGCAGCACCCGACAGGCGCCTACCTACGAGCAGTACTTC. Translated, it gives CASSTRQAPTYEQYF.

This chain uses TRBV3-1 (or the pseudogene TRBV3-2) with TRBJ2-3, with D maybe TRBD2 (5 bases). Germline-derived CDR1 and CDR2 are LGHDT and YNNKEL (reference sequence). V lost 1 base and J lost 2, with 13 bases in between. The CDR3 loop spans 16 amino acids. The CDR3 spells CASSQGTGSFTDTQYF. CDR3 in DNA: TGTGCCAGCAGCCAAGGTACGGGGTCCTTCACAGATACGCAGTATTTT.

This clone has just one count. The chain joins TRBV5-1 to TRBJ1-3; D call uncertain. Trimming took 5 bases from V and 0 from J, leaving 12 bases between them. The germline CDR1 and CDR2 sequences are SGHRS and YFSETQ. The CDR3 has 15 amino acids. CDR3 sequence: CASSRDGDSGNTIYF. The CDR3 DNA is TGCGCCAGCAGTCGCGACGGGGACTCTGGAAACACCATATATTTT.

This rearrangement joins TRBV9 to TRBJ1-6; a weak D match, TRBD1 (5 bases). This CDR3 has 15 residues. Trimming took off 0 bases at V and 7 bases at J, with 11 bases between the two ends. The germline V gene encodes CDR1 SGDLS and CDR2 YYNGEE. The CDR3 region is CASSVVADTNSPLHF. CDR3 DNA sequence: TGTGCCAGCAGCGTAGTGGCGGACACAAATTCACCCCTCCACTTT.

This rearrangement joins TRBV9 to TRBJ2-1; TRBD1 aligns across 9 bases. The CDR3 length is 14 residues. Per germline, CDR1 SGDLS and CDR2 YYNGEE. V was clipped by 5 bases and J by 8 bases; unmatched bases: 8. CDR3 sequence reads: CASRSFTGGYEQFF. For the CDR3, the DNA is TGTGCCAGCAGGAGCTTTACAGGGGGCTATGAGCAGTTCTTC.